These T cell receptor beta chains were read from a single sample in a study of blood T cell repertoires in COVID-19. The method was immunoSEQ multiplex PCR; TCRdb's version includes in-frame clones alone and lacks a portion of them. The table shows roughly 120,000 clones, with roughly 82% occurring only once. The material sequenced was peripheral blood. These receptors all stem from a woman of 80 years or more with active or convalescent COVID-19. CDR3s include the opening cysteine and the closing phenylalanine or tryptophan. The order of the fields is D gene, clone size, J gene, V gene, CDR3 protein, CDR3 DNA. A D gene is named only where the DNA matches it firmly. Rows may omit the clone size; those that give it use once, few, many or a size class.

>TRBD1|NA|TRBJ2-7|TRBV27
CASSSPDRGDNEQYF
TGTGCCAGCAGTTCCCCGGACAGGGGCGACAACGAGCAGTACTTC
>TRBD2|NA|TRBJ2-3|TRBV28
CAVAGGAADTQYF
TGTGCTGTAGCGGGAGGAGCCGCAGATACGCAGTATTTT
>TRBD1|NA|TRBJ1-6|TRBV30
CAWTRDRFRSPLHF
TGTGCCTGGACTAGGGACAGGTTTCGCTCACCCCTCCACTTT
>TRBD2|NA|TRBJ2-1|TRBV3-1/TRBV3-2
CASSLASGSKFF
TGTGCCAGCAGTCTCGCTAGCGGGAGTAAGTTCTTC
>TRBD2|NA|TRBJ2-3|TRBV7-2
CASKVAGGGGTQYF
TGTGCCAGCAAAGTAGCGGGAGGGGGAGGTACGCAGTATTTT
>NA|NA|TRBJ1-4|TRBV28
CASSPPSEKLFF
TGTGCCAGCAGTCCTCCTAGTGAAAAACTGTTTTTT
>NA|NA|TRBJ2-2|TRBV7-9
CASSLEPNAGELFF
TGTGCCAGCAGCCTAGAGCCGAACGCCGGGGAGCTGTTTTTT
>NA|NA|TRBJ2-1|TRBV28
CASRFNNEQFF
TGTGCCAGCAGATTTAACAATGAGCAGTTCTTC
>TRBD1|few|TRBJ1-2|TRBV28
CASSPRPGQGTHGYTF
TGTGCCAGCAGCCCTCGGCCGGGACAGGGCACCCATGGCTACACCTTC
>NA|NA|TRBJ2-2|TRBV5-1
CASSLRGTKDTGELFF
TGCGCCAGCAGCTTGAGGGGGACTAAAGACACCGGGGAGCTGTTTTTT
>TRBD1|NA|TRBJ2-2|TRBV29-1
CSVMGQVNTGELFF
TGCAGCGTGATGGGACAGGTAAACACCGGGGAGCTGTTTTTT
>NA|NA|TRBJ1-4|TRBV28
CASSLGGEKLFF
TGTGCCAGCAGTTTGGGGGGGGAAAAACTGTTTTTT
>NA|NA|TRBJ1-2|TRBV18
CASSPPRRSGYTF
TGTGCCAGCTCACCTCCGAGAAGGAGCGGCTACACCTTC
>NA|NA|TRBJ1-2|TRBV9
CASSGPFKRNYGYTF
TGTGCCAGCAGCGGGCCCTTCAAGCGAAACTATGGCTACACCTTC
>NA|once|TRBJ1-1|TRBV19
CASRPGSGAEAFF
TGTGCCAGTAGGCCGGGCTCAGGGGCTGAAGCTTTCTTT
>TRBD2|NA|TRBJ2-5|TRBV14
CASSQDTLAGLETQYF
TGTGCCAGCAGTCAAGATACCCTAGCGGGCCTAGAGACCCAGTACTTC
>NA|NA|TRBJ2-1|TRBV7-2
CASSLVGGIGDNEQFF
TGTGCCAGCAGCTTAGTGGGCGGGATCGGCGACAATGAGCAGTTCTTC
>NA|few|TRBJ1-6|TRBV2
CASISVNSPLHF
TGTGCCAGCATCTCGGTTAATTCACCCCTCCACTTT
>TRBD1|NA|TRBJ2-5|TRBV27
CASSSPTGGGKTQYF
TGTGCCAGCAGTTCACCGACAGGGGGCGGCAAGACCCAGTACTTC
>TRBD1|NA|TRBJ1-4|TRBV28
CASSSTGYNEKLFF
TGTGCCAGCAGTTCGACAGGGTATAATGAAAAACTGTTTTTT
>TRBD1|NA|TRBJ1-2|TRBV28
CASRTTDRRGYTF
TGTGCCAGCAGAACGACGGACAGGCGAGGCTACACCTTC
>TRBD1|NA|TRBJ2-7|TRBV18
CASAYAQGQGGYEQYF
TGTGCCAGCGCCTACGCCCAGGGACAGGGGGGTTACGAGCAGTACTTC
>NA|few|TRBJ1-2|TRBV28
CASSLRTANYGYTF
TGTGCCAGCAGTTTACGGACAGCTAACTATGGCTACACCTTC
>TRBD1|NA|TRBJ2-2|TRBV6-6
CASSPRQGAGTGELFF
TGTGCCAGCAGTCCTCGACAGGGGGCCGGCACCGGGGAGCTGTTTTTT
>TRBD2|NA|TRBJ2-1|TRBV19
CASISGRGNEQFF
TGTGCCAGTATATCCGGGAGGGGGAATGAGCAGTTCTTC
>TRBD1|NA|TRBJ1-6|TRBV4-2
CASSQASIGATGSSYNSPLHF
TGTGCCAGCAGCCAAGCCTCTATCGGGGCGACAGGGAGCTCCTATAATTCACCCCTCCACTTT
>TRBD2|NA|TRBJ2-7|TRBV4-2
CASSQVGNAGVVSEQYF
TGTGCCAGCAGCCAAGTGGGCAACGCGGGAGTGGTTTCCGAGCAGTACTTC
>NA|NA|TRBJ2-1|TRBV6-6
CASSYTRISAYNEQFF
TGTGCCAGCAGTTACACAAGGATTAGCGCCTACAATGAGCAGTTCTTC
>TRBD1|NA|TRBJ1-1|TRBV5-1
CASSLQGDTEAFF
TGCGCCAGCAGTTTACAGGGGGACACTGAAGCTTTCTTT
>NA|NA|TRBJ2-3|TRBV6-2/TRBV6-3
CASSYSDRNTDTQYF
TGTGCCAGCAGTTACTCCGACAGAAACACAGATACGCAGTATTTT
>TRBD2|NA|TRBJ2-1|TRBV9
CASSPRGRAHNEQFF
TGTGCCAGCAGCCCCCGCGGGAGGGCTCACAATGAGCAGTTCTTC
>TRBD1|NA|TRBJ1-1|TRBV6-5
CASSSTGVGNTEAFF
TGTGCCAGCAGTTCAACAGGGGTAGGTAACACTGAAGCTTTCTTT
>TRBD1|NA|TRBJ1-1|TRBV2
CASSHRQGDANTEAFF
TGTGCCAGCAGCCACAGACAGGGGGACGCAAACACTGAAGCTTTCTTT
>NA|NA|TRBJ2-7|TRBV28
CASSLGSGWYEQYF
TGTGCCAGCAGTTTAGGGTCAGGCTGGTACGAGCAGTACTTC
>NA|NA|TRBJ2-7|TRBV7-9
CASSSSPPAVGSYEQYF
TGTGCCAGCAGCTCATCCCCGCCAGCGGTAGGCTCCTACGAGCAGTACTTC